Listed below are T cell receptor beta chains from one sample, sequenced in a study of T cell responses to AZD1222 COVID-19 vaccine. Sequencing used immunoSEQ multiplex PCR; TCRdb keeps in-frame clones, though not all of them. The data contain under 150,000 clones, 90% to 95% of them singletons. The sample was peripheral blood, taken on day 0 of AZD1222 vaccination. The source of these receptors is an adult in good health. The CDR3 runs from the conserved cysteine through the conserved F or W. Each record gives: J gene, D gene, V gene, clone size, CDR3 protein, CDR3 DNA. The D gene is left open where the match is weak. A clone size is listed for some rows: how often the clone was seen (once, few, many), or a class if it is expanded.

TRBJ2-2 | NA | TRBV5-1 | NA | CASSLNPLANTGELFF | TGCGCCAGCAGCTTGAACCCGTTGGCGAACACCGGGGAGCTGTTTTTT
TRBJ1-2 | NA | TRBV3-1/TRBV3-2 | NA | CASSPGGRYGYTF | TGTGCCAGCAGCCCTGGTGGCCGCTATGGCTACACCTTC
TRBJ1-2 | NA | TRBV27 | NA | CASSPRLPNYGYTF | TGTGCCAGCAGTCCCAGGCTACCTAACTATGGCTACACCTTC
TRBJ2-1 | TRBD2 | TRBV7-2 | NA | CASSSPGLAGLNEQFF | TGTGCCAGCAGCTCTCCCGGACTAGCGGGGCTAAATGAGCAGTTCTTC
TRBJ1-1 | NA | TRBV21-1 | NA | CASSNHTEAFF | TGTGCCAGCAGCAATCACACTGAAGCTTTCTTT
TRBJ2-2 | NA | TRBV24-1 | NA | CATELSGTGNTGELFF | TGTGCCACCGAACTCTCCGGGACTGGGAACACCGGGGAGCTGTTTTTT
TRBJ1-2 | NA | TRBV6-5 | NA | CASRHGRTYGYTF | TGTGCCAGCAGACATGGACGGACCTATGGCTACACCTTC
TRBJ1-5 | NA | TRBV5-8 | once | CASSLKQFNQPQHF | TGTGCCAGCAGCTTGAAACAGTTCAATCAGCCCCAGCATTTT
TRBJ2-4 | TRBD2 | TRBV13 | NA | CASSLGTSGRSEDIQYF | TGTGCCAGCAGCCTCGGGACTAGCGGGCGCTCAGAGGACATTCAGTACTTC
TRBJ2-1 | TRBD2 | TRBV24-1 | NA | CATSDLQAGKTYNEQFF | TGTGCCACCAGTGATTTGCAAGCGGGAAAAACCTACAATGAGCAGTTCTTC
TRBJ1-1 | NA | TRBV3-1/TRBV3-2 | NA | CASSPRVNTEAFF | TGTGCCAGCAGCCCTCGAGTGAACACTGAAGCTTTCTTT
TRBJ2-2 | TRBD2 | TRBV5-1 | NA | CASSFLAGTNTGELFF | TGCGCCAGCAGCTTCTTAGCGGGAACGAACACCGGGGAGCTGTTTTTT
TRBJ1-5 | NA | TRBV18 | once | CASSPGRGSGQPQHF | TGTGCCAGCTCACCAGGGAGGGGTTCAGGTCAGCCCCAGCATTTT
TRBJ2-7 | NA | TRBV10-3 | NA | CAISVLAQGHEQYF | TGTGCCATCAGTGTACTAGCACAGGGACACGAGCAGTACTTC
TRBJ1-5 | TRBD1 | TRBV30 | NA | CAWKSGQGISGNQPQHF | TGTGCCTGGAAATCGGGACAGGGGATATCTGGCAATCAGCCCCAGCATTTT
TRBJ1-2 | NA | TRBV5-6 | few | CASSLEGIAYGYTF | TGTGCCAGCAGCTTGGAGGGGATAGCCTATGGCTACACCTTC
TRBJ2-5 | TRBD1 | TRBV5-4 | NA | CASSYGTGQETQYF | TGTGCCAGCAGCTACGGGACAGGGCAAGAGACCCAGTACTTC
TRBJ2-7 | NA | TRBV2 | NA | CASSSQGYEQYF | TGTGCCAGCAGCTCACAGGGTTACGAGCAGTACTTC
TRBJ2-7 | NA | TRBV7-2 | NA | CASSLDLGSYEQYF | TGTGCCAGCAGCTTAGACTTAGGCAGCTACGAGCAGTACTTC
TRBJ2-7 | NA | TRBV9 | NA | CASSPRDRNYEQYF | TGTGCCAGCAGCCCCAGAGACAGAAACTACGAGCAGTACTTC
TRBJ2-7 | NA | TRBV7-9 | NA | CASSLSAGGTSYEQYF | TGTGCCAGCAGCTTATCAGCCGGGGGAACCTCCTACGAGCAGTACTTC
TRBJ2-1 | NA | TRBV7-2 | NA | CASSLTGASAYNEQFF | TGTGCCAGCAGCTTAACAGGGGCTAGCGCCTACAATGAGCAGTTCTTC
TRBJ1-2 | NA | TRBV4-2 | NA | CASSPGDVDGYTF | TGTGCCAGCAGCCCTGGGGACGTCGATGGCTACACCTTC
TRBJ2-1 | NA | TRBV6-1 | NA | CASSEALIGYSYNEQFF | TGTGCCAGCAGTGAAGCGCTAATAGGTTATTCCTACAATGAGCAGTTCTTC
TRBJ2-1 | NA | TRBV19 | NA | CASSSRRPYNEQFF | TGTGCCAGTAGTAGCCGGAGGCCTTACAATGAGCAGTTCTTC
TRBJ1-1 | NA | TRBV9 | few | CASSPPWGDTRDTEAFF | TGTGCCAGCAGCCCCCCATGGGGGGACACCAGGGACACTGAAGCTTTCTTT
TRBJ1-6 | NA | TRBV10-3 | once | CAITSGGERGSPLHF | TGTGCCATCACCTCGGGGGGGGAACGAGGATCACCCCTCCACTTT
TRBJ2-7 | NA | TRBV12-3/TRBV12-4 | NA | CASSIGEVYEQYF | TGTGCCAGCAGCATCGGGGAGGTCTACGAGCAGTACTTC
TRBJ2-1 | TRBD1 | TRBV5-1 | NA | CASSRDGGQAYNEQFF | TGCGCCAGCAGCAGAGATGGCGGACAGGCCTACAATGAGCAGTTCTTC
TRBJ1-4 | NA | TRBV4-1 | few | CASSPRDSNEKLFF | TGCGCCAGCAGCCCAAGGGACTCTAATGAAAAACTGTTTTTT
TRBJ2-1 | TRBD2 | TRBV19 | NA | CASNKAGGPYNEQFF | TGTGCCAGTAATAAAGCGGGAGGCCCCTACAATGAGCAGTTCTTC
TRBJ1-1 | NA | TRBV19 | NA | CASSNSIGYTEAFF | TGTGCCAGTAGTAACTCGATCGGCTACACTGAAGCTTTCTTT
TRBJ2-1 | TRBD2 | TRBV9 | NA | CASSVSGSVPNEQFF | TGTGCCAGCAGCGTAAGCGGGAGCGTCCCAAATGAGCAGTTCTTC
TRBJ1-2 | NA | TRBV14 | NA | CASSSGFWYGYTF | TGTGCCAGCAGCAGTGGGTTTTGGTATGGCTACACCTTC
TRBJ2-1 | TRBD2 | TRBV29-1 | NA | CSVVGGDNEQFF | TGCAGCGTTGTGGGAGGGGACAATGAGCAGTTCTTC
TRBJ1-2 | NA | TRBV5-6 | NA | CASSLTGVYGYTF | TGTGCCAGCAGCTTAACGGGAGTCTATGGCTACACCTTC
TRBJ1-1 | TRBD1 | TRBV19 | NA | CASSKGANPTTNEAFF | TGTGCCAGTAGTAAGGGGGCGAACCCGACGACAAACGAAGCTTTCTTT
TRBJ2-5 | TRBD2 | TRBV4-2 | NA | CASSPGTSVETQYF | TGTGCCAGCAGTCCCGGGACTAGCGTAGAGACCCAGTACTTC
TRBJ2-2 | NA | TRBV4-1 | NA | CASSNAEDTGELFF | TGCGCCAGCAGCAATGCAGAAGACACCGGGGAGCTGTTTTTT
TRBJ2-7 | NA | TRBV7-9 | NA | CASSLDSGTSYEQYF | TGTGCCAGCAGCTTAGACAGCGGAACTTCCTACGAGCAGTACTTC
TRBJ2-1 | TRBD2 | TRBV18 | NA | CASSPPSGRAREQFF | TGTGCCAGCTCACCACCTAGCGGGAGGGCCCGCGAGCAGTTCTTC
TRBJ2-7 | NA | TRBV7-9 | NA | CASSSRTYEQYF | TGTGCCAGCAGCTCCAGGACCTACGAGCAGTACTTC
TRBJ2-1 | TRBD1 | TRBV12-3/TRBV12-4 | once | CASSLKGANEQFF | TGTGCCAGCAGTTTGAAGGGGGCAAATGAGCAGTTCTTC
TRBJ2-7 | NA | TRBV7-9 | NA | CASSLGGAPYEQYF | TGTGCCAGCAGCTTAGGGGGAGCCCCCTACGAGCAGTACTTC
TRBJ1-1 | NA | TRBV29-1 | NA | CSASRRNTEAFF | TGCAGCGCTTCAAGGCGGAACACTGAAGCTTTCTTT
TRBJ1-1 | NA | TRBV19 | NA | CASSTNTEAFF | TGTGCCAGTAGTACGAACACTGAAGCTTTCTTT
TRBJ2-5 | NA | TRBV5-1 | NA | CASSFQGETQYF | TGCGCCAGCAGCTTCCAGGGAGAGACCCAGTACTTC